The TCR beta chain under discussion was sequenced for a study of shared clonotypes between healthy human individuals. Study observations and caveats: Generally, estimated richness proved larger in naive subsets than it did in memory subsets. Large sequencing depth failed to make sorted-subset sequencing complete, rarefaction showed.

Trimming shortened V by 5 bases and J by 7 bases, and 21 bases separated the two germline ends. Looked up from germline, CDR1 is MDHEN and CDR2 is SYDVKM. This CDR3 has 15 residues. Concerning this clone: Antigen specificity is unknown.

This table comes from immunoSEQ multiplex PCR, and its TCRdb copy is limited to in-frame clones, with some not included. The table records about 580,000 clones, 98% of them present only once. Only CD45RO-negative cells positively selected for CCR7 counted as naive CD8 cells, so terminally differentiated effector memory CD45RA+ cells were excluded. The receptor was derived from a young man in good health. The V gene is TRBV28, the J gene TRBJ2-7; TRBD1 is a possible D gene (6 bases). Specimen: naive CD8+ T cells sorted from blood. CDR3 nucleotide sequence: TGTGCCAGCAGTGAGAGGACAGAACCCTTAAGGGAGCAGTACTTC. Translated: CASSERTEPLREQYF.